This section outlines one T cell receptor (beta chain) sequence together with its context. Assay used: immunoSEQ multiplex PCR; TCRdb lists only in-frame clones, some missing. The repertoire holds about 110,000 clones, 90% to 97% seen once, with roughly 0.7% in the top ten. This sample is drawn from a study of cytomegalovirus exposure and HLA in healthy donors. Study-wide context: It was reported in a later analysis that the same platform had been used for the 90 to 150 validation repertoires as for the roughly 670 first-cohort repertoires.

Germline CDR1 and CDR2: LGHNA and YSLEER. The V end lost 4 bases, the J end lost 1 base, and 16 bases lay between the germline ends. This CDR3 is 16 amino acids long. The V call is TRBV4-3, the J call TRBJ1-1; TRBD1 might be the D (6 bases). The TCR sequence derives from a woman between 18 and 29 years old in good health and CMV-seronegative. Sequencing was carried out using PBMCs. In nucleotides, the CDR3 is TGCGCCAGCAGCCCTAACTTCAGGGGCGGGAACACTGAAGCTTTCTTT. Protein product: CASSPNFRGGNTEAFF.